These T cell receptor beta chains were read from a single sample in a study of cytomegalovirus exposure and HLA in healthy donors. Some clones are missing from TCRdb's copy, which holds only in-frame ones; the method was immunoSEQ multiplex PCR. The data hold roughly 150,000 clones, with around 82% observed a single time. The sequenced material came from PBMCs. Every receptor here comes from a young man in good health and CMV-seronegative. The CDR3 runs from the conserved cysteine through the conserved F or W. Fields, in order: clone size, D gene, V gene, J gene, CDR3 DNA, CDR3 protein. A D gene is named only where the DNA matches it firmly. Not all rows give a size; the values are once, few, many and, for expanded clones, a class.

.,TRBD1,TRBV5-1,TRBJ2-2,TGCGCCAGCAGCTGGGACAGAAGGAACACCGGAGAGCTGTTTTTT,CASSWDRRNTGELFF
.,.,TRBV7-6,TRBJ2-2,TGTGCCAGCAGCTTATATCAGGGGCAGATCGGGGAGCTGTTTTTT,CASSLYQGQIGELFF
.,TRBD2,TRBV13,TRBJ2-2,TGTGCCAGCAGCCGACGGGGCGGGGGGGCCGCCGGGGAGCTGTTTTTT,CASSRRGGGAAGELFF
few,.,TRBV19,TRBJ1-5,TGTGCCAGTAGTATAGGTTTTAAGGGGCAGTACAATCAGCCCCAGCATTTT,CASSIGFKGQYNQPQHF
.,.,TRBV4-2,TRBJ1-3,TGTGCCAGCAGCCAAGTAAGGGCCCGGGGGGCTGGAAACACCATATATTTT,CASSQVRARGAGNTIYF
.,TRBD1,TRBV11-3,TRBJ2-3,TGTGCCAGCAGCCCCGGAGGACAGGGGTTACGGGATACGCAGTATTTT,CASSPGGQGLRDTQYF
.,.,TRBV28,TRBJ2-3,TGTGCCAGCGTACGTTACAGGGCCGGGGGCACAGATACGCAGTATTTT,CASVRYRAGGTDTQYF
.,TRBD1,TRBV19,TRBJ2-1,TGTGCCAGTAGTCTGGGACAGGGGATCAATGAGCAGTTCTTC,CASSLGQGINEQFF
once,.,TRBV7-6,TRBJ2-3,TGTGCCAGCAGCTTAGGGGACATTTCAGATACGCAGTATTTT,CASSLGDISDTQYF
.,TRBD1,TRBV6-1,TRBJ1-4,TGTGCCAGCAGTGAAGCCGAGACAGGGGGTGAAAAACTGTTTTTT,CASSEAETGGEKLFF
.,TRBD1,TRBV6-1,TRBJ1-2,TGTGCCAGCAGTCCTATGGGGACAGGGAACTATGGCTACACCTTC,CASSPMGTGNYGYTF
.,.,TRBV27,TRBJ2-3,TGTGCCAGCAGTTTATCCCGGGTAGATACGCAGTATTTT,CASSLSRVDTQYF
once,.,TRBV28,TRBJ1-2,TGTGCCAGCAGACCGGGAGGCTATGGCTACACCTTC,CASRPGGYGYTF
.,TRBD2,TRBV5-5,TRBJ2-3,TGTGCCAGCAGCTTGGCGCTAGCGGGAGGTTCCGCTACGCAGTATTTT,CASSLALAGGSATQYF
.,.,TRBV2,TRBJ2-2,TGTGCCAGCAGTGAAGTCAGGGGGGACACCGGGGAGCTGTTTTTT,CASSEVRGDTGELFF
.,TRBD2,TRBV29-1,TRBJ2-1,TGCAGCGGGGGGAGGGGACAGCGCCCGACTAGCGGGCTCGGTGAGCAGTTCTTC,CSGGRGQRPTSGLGEQFF
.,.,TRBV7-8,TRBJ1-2,TGTGCCAGCAGGGGGGGGACGAAGGACTATGGCTACACCTTC,CASRGGTKDYGYTF
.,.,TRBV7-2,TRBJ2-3,TGTGCCAGCAGCCTCACACAGGGAAGGGGGTACACAGATACGCAGTATTTT,CASSLTQGRGYTDTQYF
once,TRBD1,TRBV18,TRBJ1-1,TGTGCCAGCTCCCTCTTAGGACAGGGGAGTGCGAACACTGAAGCTTTCTTT,CASSLLGQGSANTEAFF
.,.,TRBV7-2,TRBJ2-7,TGTGCCAGCAGCTTTTCGGGTTTGGTCTACGAGCAGTACTTC,CASSFSGLVYEQYF
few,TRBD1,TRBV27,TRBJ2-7,TGTGCCAGCAGTTTCACAGGGGATACCTACGAGCAGTACTTC,CASSFTGDTYEQYF
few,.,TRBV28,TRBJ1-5,TGTGCCAGCAGTTTGGGGCCAAGCAATCAGCCCCAGCATTTT,CASSLGPSNQPQHF
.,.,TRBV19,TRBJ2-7,TGTGCCAGTAGTATAGAACCCGGGAGCGACGAGCAGTACTTC,CASSIEPGSDEQYF
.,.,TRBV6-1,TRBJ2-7,TGTGCCAGCAGCGCGGTCGGGGGGCGCGGCGAGCAGTACTTC,CASSAVGGRGEQYF
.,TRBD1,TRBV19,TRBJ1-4,TGTGCCAGTAGGTCCGGGACAGCTAATGAAAAACTGTTTTTT,CASRSGTANEKLFF
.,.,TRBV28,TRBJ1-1,TGTGCCAGCGGCAGGCTTACTGAAGCTTTCTTT,CASGRLTEAFF
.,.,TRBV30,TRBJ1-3,TGTGCCTGGAGTACGAGGACAGCTGGAAACACCATATATTTT,CAWSTRTAGNTIYF
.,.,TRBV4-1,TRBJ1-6,TGCGCCAGCAGCCAAGATGAGGGAGCACCCCTCCACTTT,CASSQDEGAPLHF
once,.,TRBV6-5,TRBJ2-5,TGTGCCAGCAGCTATACCTTCCAGGGAGAGACCCAGTACTTC,CASSYTFQGETQYF
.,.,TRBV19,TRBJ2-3,TGTGCCTCCGGGACTGGCACAGATACGCAGTATTTT,CASGTGTDTQYF
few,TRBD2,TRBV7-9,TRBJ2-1,TGTGCCAGCAGCAAGACTAGCTTTGAGCAGTTCTTC,CASSKTSFEQFF
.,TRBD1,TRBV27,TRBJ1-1,TGTGCCAGCAGTTTGGGACAGGGGAACACTGAAGCTTTCTTT,CASSLGQGNTEAFF
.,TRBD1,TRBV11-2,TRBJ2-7,TGTGCCAGCAGCTTAGGAGGGACAGGGTCACACTACGAGCAGTACTTC,CASSLGGTGSHYEQYF
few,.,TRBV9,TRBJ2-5,TGTGCCAGCAGCGCAGGAGGCGGGGTTGAAGAGACCCAGTACTTC,CASSAGGGVEETQYF
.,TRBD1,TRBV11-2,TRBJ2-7,TGTGCCAGCAGCTCCCGGGACAGCTACGAGCAGTACTTC,CASSSRDSYEQYF
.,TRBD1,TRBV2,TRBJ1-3,TGTGCCATAAGGGACAGGTCCGCCTCTGGAAACACCATATATTTT,CAIRDRSASGNTIYF
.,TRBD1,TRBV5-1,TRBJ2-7,TGCGCCAGCAGCTCCACCGGGACAGGGGGAATAGAGCAGTACTTC,CASSSTGTGGIEQYF